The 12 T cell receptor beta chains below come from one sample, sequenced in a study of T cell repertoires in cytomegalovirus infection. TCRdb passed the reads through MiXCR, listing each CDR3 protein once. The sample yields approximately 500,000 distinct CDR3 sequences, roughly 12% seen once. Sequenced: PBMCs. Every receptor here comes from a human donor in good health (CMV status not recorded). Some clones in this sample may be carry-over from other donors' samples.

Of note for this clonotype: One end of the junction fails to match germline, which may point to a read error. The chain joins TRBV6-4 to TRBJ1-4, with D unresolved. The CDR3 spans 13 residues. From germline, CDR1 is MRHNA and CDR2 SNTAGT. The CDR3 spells CASSDPLREKLYF. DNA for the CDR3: TGTGCCAGCAGTGACCCCCTACGAGAAAAACTGTATTTT.

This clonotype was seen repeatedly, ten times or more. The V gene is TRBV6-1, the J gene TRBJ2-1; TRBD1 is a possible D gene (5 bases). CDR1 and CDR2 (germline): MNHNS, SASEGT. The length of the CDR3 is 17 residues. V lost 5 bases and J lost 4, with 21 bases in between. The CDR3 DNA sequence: TGTGCCAGCAGTTTCACCGACGGATTAAGGGGTTACAATGAGCAGTTCTTC. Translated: CASSFTDGLRGYNEQFF.

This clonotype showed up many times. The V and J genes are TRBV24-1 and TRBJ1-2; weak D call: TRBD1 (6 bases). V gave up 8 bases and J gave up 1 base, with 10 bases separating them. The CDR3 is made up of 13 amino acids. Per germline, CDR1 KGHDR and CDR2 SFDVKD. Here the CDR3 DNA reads TGTGCCACCAACCGGGACAATAACTATGGCTACACCTTC. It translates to CATNRDNNYGYTF.

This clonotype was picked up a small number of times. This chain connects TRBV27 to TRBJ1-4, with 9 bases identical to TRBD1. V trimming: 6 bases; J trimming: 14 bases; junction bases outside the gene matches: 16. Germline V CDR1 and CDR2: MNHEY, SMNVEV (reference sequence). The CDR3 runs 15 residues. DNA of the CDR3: TGTGCCAGCAGCGTAGCTCCGGGACAGGGTTTCCCTCTGTTTTTT. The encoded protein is CASSVAPGQGFPLFF.

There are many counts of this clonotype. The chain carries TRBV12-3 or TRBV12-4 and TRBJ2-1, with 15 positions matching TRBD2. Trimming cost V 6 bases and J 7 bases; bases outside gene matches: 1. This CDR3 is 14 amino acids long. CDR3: CASRGLAGGNEQFF. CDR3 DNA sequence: TGTGCCAGCAGAGGACTAGCGGGAGGGAATGAGCAGTTCTTC.

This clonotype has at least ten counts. This chain's CDR3 is CASSEIGGEETQYF. CDR3 in DNA: TGTGCCAGCAGTGAGATCGGGGGAGAAGAGACCCAGTACTTC. This rearrangement joins TRBV2 to TRBJ2-5; perhaps TRBD2 as D (6 bases). Germline assignment: CDR1 SNHLY and CDR2 FYNNEI. This CDR3 is 14 amino acids long. Trimming took 3 bases from V and 3 from J, leaving 11 bases between them. Combining the CDR3 with reference TRBV2 and TRBJ2-5 gives the whole variable domain EPEVTQTPSHQVTQMGQEVILRCVPISNHLYFYWYRQILGQKVEFLVSFYNNEISEKSEIFDDQFSVERPDGSNFTLKIRSTKLEDSAMYFCASSEIGGEETQYFGPGTRLLVL.

CDR3 amino acids: CASSQGDRVGGYTF. In DNA form, the CDR3 reads TGTGCCAGCAGCCAAGGGGACAGGGTGGGAGGCTACACCTTC. This chain joins TRBV3-1 and TRBJ1-2; 9 bases fit TRBD1. Trimming at V came to 1 base and at J to 8 bases, leaving 5 bases not matched to a gene. This CDR3 comprises 14 residues. Germline assignment: CDR1 LGHDT and CDR2 YNNKEL (reference sequence). Full variable domain (rest looked up from reference TRBV3-1 and TRBJ1-2): DTAVSQTPKYLVTQMGNDKSIKCEQNLGHDTMYWYKQDSKKFLKIMFSYNNKELIINETVPNRFSPKSPDKAHLNLHINSLELGDSAVYFCASSQGDRVGGYTFGSGTRLTVV.

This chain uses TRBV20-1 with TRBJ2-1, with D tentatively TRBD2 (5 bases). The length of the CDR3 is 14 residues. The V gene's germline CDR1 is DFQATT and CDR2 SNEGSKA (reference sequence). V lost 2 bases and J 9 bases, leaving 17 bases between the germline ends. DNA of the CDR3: TGCAGTGCTAGAATTGAGGAGGCCAGCGGTGAGCAGTTCTTC. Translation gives CSARIEEASGEQFF.

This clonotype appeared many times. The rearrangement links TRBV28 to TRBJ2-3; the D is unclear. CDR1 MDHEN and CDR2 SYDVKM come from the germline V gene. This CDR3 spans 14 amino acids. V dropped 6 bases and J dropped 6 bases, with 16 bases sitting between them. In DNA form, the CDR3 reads TGTGCCAGCAGGCTATTCATGGGTGGGGATACGCAGTATTTT. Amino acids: CASRLFMGGDTQYF. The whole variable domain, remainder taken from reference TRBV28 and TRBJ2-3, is DVKVTQSSRYLVKRTGEKVFLECVQDMDHENMFWYRQDPGLGLRLIYFSYDVKMKEKGDIPEGYSVSREKKERFSLILESASTNQTSMYLCASRLFMGGDTQYFGPGTRLTVL.

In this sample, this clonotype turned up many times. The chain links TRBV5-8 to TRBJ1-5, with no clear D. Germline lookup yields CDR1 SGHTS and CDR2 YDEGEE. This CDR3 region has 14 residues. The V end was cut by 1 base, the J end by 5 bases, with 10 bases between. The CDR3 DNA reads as TGTGCCAGCAGCTTGAGGAGCGTATATCAGCCCCAGCATTTT. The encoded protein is CASSLRSVYQPQHF.

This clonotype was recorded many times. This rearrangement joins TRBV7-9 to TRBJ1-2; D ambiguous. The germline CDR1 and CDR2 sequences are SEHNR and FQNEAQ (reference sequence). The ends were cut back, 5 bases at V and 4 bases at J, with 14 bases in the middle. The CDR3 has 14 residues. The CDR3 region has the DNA TGTGCCAGCAGCCTCGGGCTGGCGGGCTATGGCTACACCTTC. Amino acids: CASSLGLAGYGYTF.

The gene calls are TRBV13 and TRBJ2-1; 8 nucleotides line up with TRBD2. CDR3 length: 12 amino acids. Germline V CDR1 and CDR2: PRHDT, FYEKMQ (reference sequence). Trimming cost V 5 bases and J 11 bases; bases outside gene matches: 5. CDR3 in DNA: TGTGCCAGCAGCCCGGGGGGGAACCAGCAGTTCTTC. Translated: CASSPGGNQQFF.